The 19 T cell receptor beta chains presented below share a single source sample, sequenced in a study of T cells in Graves' hyperthyroidism and ophthalmopathy. The TCR beta CDR3 regions underwent amplification using RNA transcripts as the source. In the first-round RT-PCR of the TCR CDR3, the HTBI primer set was used. One entry per CDR3 protein, called by TCRdb with MiXCR from the multiplex PCR reads. The sample has 500,000 or so distinct CDR3 sequences; roughly 18% are singletons. Sample: blood. The receptors derive from a woman aged 18 to 35 with Graves' ophthalmopathy.

This clonotype appeared many times. The chain employs TRBV5-1 and TRBJ1-6; 7 bases are shared with TRBD1. This CDR3 is 14 amino acids long. Germline CDR1 and CDR2: SGHRS and YFSETQ. Trimming at V came to 5 bases and at J to 7 bases, leaving 6 bases not matched to a gene. CDR3 sequence (DNA): TGCGCCAGCAGAGACCCGGGACAGAATTCACCCCTCCACTTT. Translating it yields CASRDPGQNSPLHF.

V gene TRBV10-2 combines with J gene TRBJ2-1; 8 bases are a match to TRBD1. Losses at the gene ends were 8 bases for V and 1 base for J; bases not matched to a gene: 4. Germline CDR1 WSHSY, CDR2 SAAADI. This CDR3 has 14 residues. The CDR3 region has the DNA TGCGCCAGCGCCGGACAGGGTTCCTACAATGAGCAGTTCTTC. Translating gives CASAGQGSYNEQFF.

The chain couples TRBV19 to TRBJ2-2, with 7 bases that match TRBD1. The V gene's germline CDR1 is LNHDA and CDR2 SQIVND (reference sequence). The CDR3 length is 18 residues. The J segment lost 0 bases and the V segment lost 4 bases, leaving 11 bases of the junction unmatched. This CDR3 reads CASSTWGTALPNTGELFF. Here the CDR3 DNA reads TGTGCCAGTAGTACCTGGGGGACAGCCCTACCGAACACCGGGGAGCTGTTTTTT.

This clonotype was counted at least ten times. The genes are TRBV6-1 and TRBJ2-5; 12 bases align to TRBD2. The V gene end was trimmed by 5 bases and the J gene end by 1 base; junction bases not matched to a gene: 2. The germline CDR1 and CDR2 sequences are MNHNS and SASEGT. This CDR3 has 15 residues. Written as DNA, the CDR3 is TGTGCCAGCAGTTTACTAGCGGGGGGCCAAGAGACCCAGTACTTC. It specifies CASSLLAGGQETQYF.

This chain links TRBV7-2 with TRBJ2-7; the match to TRBD2 covers 7 bases. The CDR3 covers 16 residues. CDR1 is SGHTA, CDR2 FQGNSA, per germline. V dropped 3 bases and J dropped 5; count of bases not matched to a gene: 13. CDR3 bases: TGTGCCAGCAGCTTGTACGCCCCTAGCGGAGTCGACGAGCAGTACTTC. Its protein is CASSLYAPSGVDEQYF.

Concerning this clonotype: The final CDR3 position lacks the conserved phenylalanine or tryptophan, pointing to a likely read error. This chain joins TRBV5-1 and TRBJ1-1, with D possibly matching TRBD1 (6 bases). Germline loops: CDR1 SGHRS, CDR2 YFSETQ. This CDR3 is 13 amino acids long. Deletions cut 5 bases from V and 1 base from J, with 9 bases between. The CDR3 loop reads CASSQGQNTEAFS. The CDR3 region has the DNA TGCGCCAGCAGTCAGGGACAGAACACTGAAGCTTTCTCT.

In its sample, this clonotype was seen many times. The rearrangement uses TRBV20-1 and TRBJ2-1; TRBD1 agrees at 8 bases. Germline V gene sequence: CDR1 DFQATT, CDR2 SNEGSKA (reference sequence). Losses at the gene ends were 0 bases for V and 6 bases for J; bases not matched to a gene: 10. The CDR3 extends over 16 amino acids. The CDR3 loop is CSARDLQGGSVNEQFF. The CDR3 DNA sequence: TGCAGTGCTAGAGATCTACAGGGGGGCTCGGTCAATGAGCAGTTCTTC.

The table lists this clonotype with many counts. The chain has TRBV6-1 and TRBJ2-2; no reliable D call. The germline gives CDR1 MNHNS, CDR2 SASEGT. The V gene lost 2 bases and the J gene lost 0 bases, with 7 bases spanning the gap. The CDR3 is made up of 15 amino acids. Written as DNA, the CDR3 is TGTGCCAGCAGTGAAAGGACCGCGAACACCGGGGAGCTGTTTTTT. Protein sequence: CASSERTANTGELFF.

This clonotype was observed many times. The chain recombines TRBV3-1 with TRBJ1-1; D remains unclear. From germline, CDR1 is LGHDT and CDR2 YNNKEL (reference sequence). Trimming left V 3 bases short and J 10 bases short, with 12 bases between. The CDR3 length is 12 residues. The CDR3 DNA sequence: TGTGCCAGCAGCCACGTTGAGGGTGGAGCTTTCTTT. Protein sequence: CASSHVEGGAFF.

This clonotype appeared many times. This chain links TRBV3-1 with TRBJ1-5, with a weak D call TRBD1 (5 bases). This CDR3 has 15 residues. Germline V gene lookup returns CDR1 LGHDT and CDR2 YNNKEL (reference sequence). V was pared by 4 bases and J by 0 bases, with 10 bases between. CDR3 bases: TGTGCCAGCAGCCCAGACAGTTATAGCAATCAGCCCCAGCATTTT. It translates to CASSPDSYSNQPQHF.

This rearrangement joins TRBV6-1 to TRBJ2-6, with 7 positions matching TRBD1. From germline, CDR1 is MNHNS and CDR2 SASEGT. This CDR3 has 16 amino acids. V was pared by 6 bases and J by 2 bases, with 7 bases of the junction left unmatched. Here the CDR3 DNA reads TGTGCCAGCAGCGAGACAGGGTTTACTGGGGCCAACGTCCTGACTTTC. Protein: CASSETGFTGANVLTF.

This clonotype was recorded only once. J is TRBJ2-7 and V is TRBV7-9; TRBD1 aligns across 7 bases. The CDR3 extends over 15 amino acids. V was pared by 5 bases and J by 2 bases, with 9 bases of the junction left unmatched. Looked up from germline, CDR1 is SEHNR and CDR2 is FQNEAQ (reference sequence). The CDR3 spells CASSRDSAPAYEQYF. The CDR3 nucleotides read TGTGCCAGCAGCCGGGACAGCGCACCCGCCTACGAGCAGTACTTC.

This clonotype was seen at least ten times. V and J are TRBV11-2 and TRBJ1-1; TRBD1 might be the D (5 bases). Trimming left V 6 bases short and J 8 bases short, with 16 bases between. The CDR3 covers 13 residues. Germline V CDR1 and CDR2: SGHAT, FQNNGV. The CDR3, as DNA: TGTGCCAGCAGTGCTTGGGGACGGCCCGAAGCTTTCTTT. This gives the protein CASSAWGRPEAFF.

The chain joins TRBV27 to TRBJ1-4; no clear D. Germline V gene data show CDR1 as MNHEY and CDR2 as SMNVEV (reference sequence). This CDR3 spans 15 amino acids. The V and J ends lost 6 bases and 0 bases respectively, with 11 bases between them. CDR3 nucleotides: TGTGCCAGCAGCCCCCGCAGAACAACTAATGAAAAACTGTTTTTT. Protein: CASSPRRTTNEKLFF.

This clonotype was seen repeatedly, ten times or more. This chain links TRBV11-2 with TRBJ2-7; 13 bases line up with TRBD2. V trimming: 5 bases; J trimming: 3 bases; junction bases outside the gene matches: 10. Germline V gene lookup returns CDR1 SGHAT and CDR2 FQNNGV. The length of the CDR3 is 17 residues. CDR3 protein: CASSEDSRLAGGYEQYF. Written as DNA, the CDR3 is TGTGCCAGCAGCGAGGACAGCCGACTAGCGGGAGGCTACGAGCAGTACTTC.

V gene TRBV6-1 combines with J gene TRBJ2-2, with a tentative D call TRBD2 (6 bases). CDR3 size: 13 residues. V was cut by 7 bases and J by 6 bases, with 12 bases left in between. Per the germline V gene, CDR1 is MNHNS and CDR2 is SASEGT. The CDR3 DNA reads TGTGCCAGCACCTCTAGCGCCCCCGGGGAGCTGTTTTTT. Its protein product is CASTSSAPGELFF.

This clonotype showed up many times. The V gene is TRBV11-3, the J gene TRBJ1-6, with 10 bases aligning to TRBD1. This CDR3 contains 18 residues. Germline assignment: CDR1 SGHNT and CDR2 YENEEA. The V and J ends lost 5 bases and 7 bases, in that order; junction bases with no gene match: 14. CDR3 loop: CASSPLEDRGGRNSPLHF. CDR3 DNA: TGTGCCAGCAGCCCTCTGGAGGACAGGGGGGGACGGAATTCACCCCTCCACTTT.

This clonotype came up many times. J is TRBJ1-5 and V is TRBV6-1; TRBD1 matches 7 bases. V dropped 5 bases and J dropped 2; count of bases not matched to a gene: 9. There are 16 residues in the CDR3. CDR1 is MNHNS and CDR2 is SASEGT in the germline V gene. The CDR3 nucleotides are TGTGCCAGCAGTACCGCGGGGCAGGGGGGCAATCAGCCCCAGCATTTT. Residues: CASSTAGQGGNQPQHF.

This clonotype was picked up a small number of times. V is TRBV2 and J is TRBJ1-6; unclear D gene. Trimming took 8 bases from V and 9 from J, leaving 5 bases between them. The germline gives CDR1 SNHLY, CDR2 FYNNEI. This CDR3 contains 10 residues. The CDR3 coding sequence is TGTGCCAGCGGATTTTCACCCCTCCACTTT. Protein product: CASGFSPLHF.